This TCR beta chain was recovered during a study of cytomegalovirus exposure and HLA in healthy donors. General study findings and limits: Researchers counted around 180 TCR beta chains as cytomegalovirus-associated. Most TCR sequences proved rare, with some public TCRs found in many donors. As confirmed in vitro, three CMV-associated chains were specific for CMV antigens.

The donors were part of the validation cohort, which consisted of under 150 subjects and was separate from the first cohort of under 850 subjects. For this clone: As yet, its antigen is unknown.

Measured with immunoSEQ multiplex PCR; TCRdb has only the in-frame clones, and not every one. The table includes about 170,000 clones, about 83% detected once. The germline CDR1 and CDR2 sequences are MNHEY and SVGAGI. The trim removed 10 bases at V and 3 bases at J, leaving 5 bases unmatched. This CDR3 has 12 amino acids. The clonotype originates from a woman aged 25 to 39 in good health and CMV-seronegative. Sequencing was carried out using PBMCs. The chain links TRBV6-5 to TRBJ2-7, with 8 nucleotides matching TRBD1. The CDR3 spells CATGQGVYEQYF. Written as DNA, the CDR3 is TGTGCCACCGGACAGGGTGTCTACGAGCAGTACTTC.